This TCR beta chain was found in a study of OX40 agonist ivuxolimab in advanced cancers. Study summary: Patients were roughly 83% male with ages about 20 to 79, mean approximately 55. Prior checkpoint blockade (anti-PD-1, anti-PD-L1 or anti-CTLA-4) was permitted; around 39% had it. Findings and caveats of the study: Still undetermined is the antigen specificity of the expanded peripheral T cells.

This CDR3 has 16 residues. V gave up 5 bases and J gave up 1 base; unmatched junction bases: 7. Germline V CDR1 and CDR2: SEHNR, FQNEAQ (reference sequence). Measured with immunoSEQ multiplex PCR; TCRdb has only the in-frame clones, and not every one. The sample contains some 140,000 clones, approximately 90% of which appear only once. On this clone itself: Its antigen is still unknown.

This specimen was CD4+ or CD8+ T cells sorted from blood, taken in a trial of the OX40 agonist ivuxolimab. This sequence joins TRBV7-9 and TRBJ2-5; the match to TRBD2 covers 10 bases. This clonotype was obtained from an adult with an advanced solid tumor such as melanoma, head and neck, liver or kidney cancer. CDR3 residues: CASSTSSGSSQETQYF. CDR3 bases: TGTGCCAGCAGCACTTCTAGCGGGAGCTCCCAAGAGACCCAGTACTTC. Combining the CDR3 with reference TRBV7-9 and TRBJ2-5 gives the whole variable domain DTGVSQNPRHKITKRGQNVTFRCDPISEHNRLYWYRQTLGQGPEFLTYFQNEAQLEKSRLLSDRFSAERPKGSFSTLEIQRTEQGDSAMYLCASSTSSGSSQETQYFGPGTRLLVL.